The rows below give T cell receptor beta chains drawn from one sample of a study of cytomegalovirus exposure and HLA in healthy donors. Profiled with immunoSEQ multiplex PCR; TCRdb holds only in-frame clones, not every one. Of about 170,000 clones in the sample, around 87% were seen once. The sequencing input was PBMCs. These receptor sequences come from a woman between 25 and 40 years old in good health and CMV-seronegative. The CDR3 runs from the conserved cysteine through the conserved F or W. A D gene is named only where the DNA matches it firmly. Size values are once, few and many counts, or a class for expanded clones, and some rows have none.

d_call	clone_size	v_call	j_call	cdr3_aa	cdr3_nt
TRBD2	.	TRBV6-5	TRBJ2-7	CASSYSSGGSYEQYF	TGTGCCAGCAGTTACTCGAGCGGGGGGAGCTACGAGCAGTACTTC
.	few	TRBV5-6	TRBJ1-2	CASSLEGGSRVNYGYTF	TGTGCCAGCAGCTTGGAAGGCGGGAGTCGGGTGAACTATGGCTACACCTTC
.	.	TRBV7-9	TRBJ1-4	CASSTGMGIEKLFF	TGTGCCAGCAGTACAGGGATGGGTATTGAAAAACTGTTTTTT
.	.	TRBV6-5	TRBJ1-3	CATIDRPGNTIYF	TGTGCCACCATCGACAGGCCTGGAAACACCATATATTTT
TRBD1	.	TRBV6-5	TRBJ1-6	CASRQGNGGSPLHF	TGTGCCAGCAGACAGGGGAACGGAGGTTCACCCCTCCACTTT
.	.	TRBV21-1	TRBJ2-7	CASSKPEDRPLHREQYF	TGTGCCAGCAGCAAACCGGAGGACAGGCCTCTACATCGCGAGCAGTACTTC
.	.	TRBV6-5	TRBJ2-5	CASSYGLETQYF	TGTGCCAGCAGTTATGGGCTGGAGACCCAGTACTTC
.	.	TRBV14	TRBJ2-3	CASSHSGKSTDTQYF	TGTGCCAGCAGCCATTCCGGGAAAAGCACAGATACGCAGTATTTT
.	once	TRBV27	TRBJ2-5	CASSLGASFQTQYF	TGTGCCAGCAGTTTAGGAGCTTCTTTCCAGACCCAGTACTTC
.	few	TRBV15	TRBJ1-1	CATSRARTGTEAFF	TGTGCCACCAGCAGAGCCCGGACGGGGACTGAAGCTTTCTTT
.	.	TRBV29-1	TRBJ1-1	CSVEGGREAFF	TGCAGCGTTGAGGGGGGACGGGAAGCTTTCTTT
TRBD1	few	TRBV6-5	TRBJ1-2	CASSKGAVYGYTF	TGTGCCAGCAGTAAGGGGGCAGTGTATGGCTACACCTTC
TRBD1	.	TRBV5-1	TRBJ2-5	CASSVGQERETQYF	TGCGCCAGCAGCGTGGGACAGGAGCGAGAGACCCAGTACTTC
.	.	TRBV5-1	TRBJ1-1	CASSLTDTEAFF	TGCGCCAGCAGCTTAACGGACACTGAAGCTTTCTTT
TRBD1	few	TRBV5-5	TRBJ1-3	CASRQTGDSGNTIYF	TGTGCCAGCAGGCAGACAGGGGACTCTGGAAACACCATATATTTT
.	.	TRBV7-9	TRBJ2-1	CASSPRVNEQFF	TGTGCCAGCAGCCCTCGGGTGAATGAGCAGTTCTTC
.	.	TRBV6-1	TRBJ2-5	CATTTEPQETQYF	TGTGCCACAACGACAGAGCCCCAAGAGACCCAGTACTTC